Listed here is a single TCR beta chain. Its antigen is not identified. The data belong to a study of cytomegalovirus exposure and HLA in healthy donors. Looking at the study overall: The approximately 120 validation repertoires used the same platform as the 650 to 800 first-cohort repertoires, a later analysis reported.

Points from the study as a whole: Specificity for CMV antigens was confirmed in vitro for a few of the CMV-associated chains. Rare TCR sequences dominated, though some public TCRs recurred in many donors. The study labeled 150 or so TCR beta chains cytomegalovirus-associated.

Sequenced by immunoSEQ multiplex PCR; TCRdb stores in-frame clones only, minus some. The sample has fewer than 120,000 clones, approximately 90% seen once. The V and J ends lost 4 bases and 1 base respectively, with 5 bases between them. The CDR3 is 12 residues long. The germline V gene encodes CDR1 SGDLS and CDR2 YYNGEE. The source is a woman in her 30s in good health and CMV-seropositive. The chain links TRBV9 to TRBJ2-5; D is undetermined. The specimen was PBMCs. CDR3 in DNA: TGTGCCAGCAGCCGTTCCCAAGAGACCCAGTACTTC. Its protein is CASSRSQETQYF.